Described below is a single T cell receptor beta chain sequence and its context. Enrolled during active infection, Seattle patients were then followed longitudinally. J lost 3 bases, V lost 10 bases, and 7 bases had no gene match. The length of the CDR3 is 14 residues. The germline gives CDR1 ENHRY, CDR2 SYGVKD. Sequencing was performed with immunoSEQ multiplex PCR; in TCRdb, only in-frame clones are kept and a portion is missing. Seen here are a few hundred thousand clones, around 81% observed once, and the top ten hold approximately 14%. This sample is part of a study of blood T cell repertoires in COVID-19.

The receptor was derived from a person aged 70 to 80 with COVID-19, enrolled during active disease. The source material was peripheral blood. The J gene is TRBJ2-3, the V gene TRBV10-3, with 10 bases lining up with TRBD1. CDR3: CATSRDRGTDTQYF. As DNA, the CDR3 is TGTGCCACCTCTCGGGACAGGGGAACAGATACGCAGTATTTT.